In this sample, the clone carrying this T cell receptor (beta chain) turned up a few times. These data belong to a study of cytomegalovirus exposure and HLA in healthy donors. Study information: Clustering assigned 70% to 85% of the roughly 430 genotyped donors to the Caucasian-associated ancestry cluster.

The PCR contained 60 Vbeta and 13 Jbeta primers. Repertoires were generated with immunoSEQ multiplex PCR, while TCRdb's copy carries only in-frame clones and drops some. The table lists 90,000 to 110,000 clones, roughly 15% of them singletons. Whereas donors were nominally healthy upon sampling, unrecorded immune exposures were probable. This TCR came from a female donor in good health and CMV-seronegative. The sequencing sample was made of PBMCs.

The DNA for the CDR3 is TGTGCCAGCAGCCTTCTCCGGACAGGGAAAAACATTCAGTACTTC. Its translation: CASSLLRTGKNIQYF. V and J are TRBV7-9 and TRBJ2-4; 8 nucleotides match TRBD1. This CDR3 has 15 residues. V gave up 5 bases and J gave up 4 bases; unmatched junction bases: 7. The germline CDR1 and CDR2 sequences are SEHNR and FQNEAQ (reference sequence).